These 21 T cell receptor beta chains were all obtained from the same sample, sequenced in a study of glioma-infiltrating T cells. Using RNA template, CDR3s of TCR alpha and beta were amplified with iRepertoire arm-PCR. TCRdb passed the multiplex PCR reads through MiXCR, listing each CDR3 protein once. The sample contains more than 95,000 distinct CDR3 sequences, around 23% of which appear only once. Sequencing was performed on glioma tissue, nonneoplastic brain tissue, or PBMCs (not recorded which). The receptors were sampled from a human donor with low-grade glioma or glioblastoma, undergoing nonglioma brain surgery, or in good health (not recorded which).

As for this clonotype: A clone one base away is much larger, so this may be a read error. This chain joins TRBV2 and TRBJ2-3; D not certain. This CDR3 spans 15 amino acids. Germline CDR1 reads SNHLY; CDR2 reads FYNNEI. In nucleotides, the CDR3 is TGTGCCAGCAGTGACGCGGCGCGTATCACAGATACGCGGTATTTT. Protein sequence: CASSDAARITDTRYF.

The chain couples TRBV30 to TRBJ2-5, with 9 bases matching TRBD1. The CDR3 consists of 12 residues. With V trimmed by 4 bases and J by 7 bases, 4 bases remained unmatched. CDR1 and CDR2 (germline): GTSNPN, SVGIG (reference sequence). CDR3 bases: TGTGCCTGGAACGGGGGACAGGGGACCCAGTACTTC. This gives the protein CAWNGGQGTQYF.

This clonotype has ten or more counts. The rearrangement uses TRBV24-1 and TRBJ2-2, with no clear D. CDR3 length: 16 residues. Trimming took off 0 bases at V and 4 bases at J, with 11 bases between the two ends. CDR1 KGHDR and CDR2 SFDVKD come from the germline V gene. CDR3: CATSDLAGLGTGELFF. DNA for the CDR3: TGTGCCACCAGTGATTTGGCCGGTCTGGGCACCGGGGAGCTGTTTTTT.

CDR3: CASSPVGQGNTEAFF. DNA of the CDR3: TGTGCCAGCAGCCCCGTGGGACAGGGCAACACTGAAGCTTTCTTT. The rearrangement links TRBV7-9 to TRBJ1-1; TRBD1 aligns across 9 bases. J was trimmed by 2 bases and V by 5 bases; bases with no gene match: 6. Per the germline V gene, CDR1 is SEHNR and CDR2 is FQNEAQ (reference sequence). CDR3 length equals 15 residues.

In its sample, this clonotype was seen many times. The chain combines TRBV10-3 with TRBJ1-2; TRBD1 aligns across 7 bases. Germline V gene lookup returns CDR1 ENHRY and CDR2 SYGVKD. The CDR3 length is 13 residues. V shed 4 bases and J 8 bases; nucleotides not matched to a gene: 7. The CDR3 DNA sequence: TGTGCCATCAGTGGGTCAGGGGGACGAGGCTACACCTTC. Translating it yields CAISGSGGRGYTF.

This rearrangement joins TRBV6-2 or TRBV6-3 to TRBJ2-1; a possible D gene is TRBD2 (6 bases). Trimming shortened V by 10 bases and J by 9 bases, and 22 bases separated the two germline ends. This CDR3 region has 14 residues. Germline V gene sequence: CDR1 MNHEY, CDR2 SVGEGT. This CDR3 reads CAITSSVRATEQFF. CDR3 DNA: TGTGCCATCACCTCTAGCGTGAGGGCCACTGAGCAGTTCTTC.

This clonotype was seen repeatedly, ten times or more. The chain recombines TRBV4-1 with TRBJ2-7; tentatively, D is TRBD1 (5 bases). Germline-derived CDR1 and CDR2 are MGHRA and YSYEKL. CDR3 size: 14 residues. Trimming left V 2 bases short and J 2 bases short, with 10 bases between. This CDR3 is CASSQPDRTYEQYF. The CDR3 DNA sequence: TGCGCCAGCAGCCAACCCGACAGAACCTACGAGCAGTACTTC.

There are a few counts of this clonotype. A read error may account for a junction end that differs from germline. The chain has TRBV15 and TRBJ2-1; either TRBD1 or TRBD2 may supply D (5 bases each). Per the germline V gene, CDR1 is LNHNV and CDR2 is YYDKDF (reference sequence). This CDR3 is 14 amino acids long. The CDR3: CAASRDGGYNEQFF. DNA of the CDR3: TGTGCCGCCAGCAGAGATGGGGGATACAATGAGCAGTTCTTC.

The chain joins TRBV6-5 to TRBJ2-5; 9 nucleotides align to TRBD1. CDR1 MNHEY and CDR2 SVGAGI come from the germline V gene. The J segment lost 8 bases and the V segment lost 5 bases, leaving 12 bases of the junction unmatched. This CDR3 comprises 15 residues. The CDR3 DNA sequence: TGTGCCAGCAGTCCGGGACAGGGTGCAACAGATACCCAGTACTTC. The encoded protein is CASSPGQGATDTQYF.

A single count supports this clonotype. A single base separates this from a much larger clone, so it may be a read error. The chain uses TRBV18 and TRBJ1-1, with a weak D call TRBD1 (6 bases). CDR3 size: 13 residues. Germline V gene sequence: CDR1 KGHSH, CDR2 LQKENI. CDR3 nucleotides: TGTGCCAGGTCACCAGGGGAGGGTACTGAAGCTTTCTTT. Its translation is CARSPGEGTEAFF.

This clonotype was counted ten times or more. The chain employs TRBV4-3 and TRBJ2-3; TRBD2 matches at 7 bases. The CDR3 is made up of 16 amino acids. J lost 1 base, V lost 0 bases, and 4 bases had no gene match. CDR1 is LGHNA, CDR2 YSLEER, per germline. In DNA form, the CDR3 reads TGCGCCAGCAGCCAAGAGCGGGAGAAGGGCACAGATACGCAGTATTTT. Amino acid sequence: CASSQEREKGTDTQYF.

Notes on this clonotype: This may be a read error, as it is one base from a much larger clone. Written as DNA, the CDR3 is TGTGCCACCAGTGCTCTTGACAGGGGTACCTATAGCAATCAGCCCCAGCATTTT. The encoded protein is CATSALDRGTYSNQPQHF. The rearrangement links TRBV24-1 to TRBJ1-5, with TRBD1 identical over 8 bases. Germline CDR1 KGHDR, CDR2 SFDVKD. The CDR3 has 18 residues. The J segment lost 0 bases and the V segment lost 5 bases, leaving 11 bases of the junction unmatched.

Details on this clonotype: A read error is possible here, since a much larger clone lies one base away. This sequence joins TRBV7-2 and TRBJ1-5, with a tentative D call TRBD1 (5 bases). In germline, CDR1 is SGHTA, CDR2 FQGNSA. The CDR3 has 15 amino acids. The CDR3 bases are TGTGCCAGCAGCTTCAGGGCCGGTAGCAATCAGCCCGAGCATTTT. This codes for CASSFRAGSNQPEHF.

V and J are TRBV5-1 and TRBJ2-1; TRBD2 agrees at 9 bases. V lost 0 bases and J lost 5; bases outside the gene matches: 6. CDR3 length: 16 amino acids. The germline V gene has CDR1 SGHRS and CDR2 YFSETQ. The CDR3, as DNA: TGCGCCAGCAGCTTGGATTCTAGCGGGGCTAACAATGAGCAGTTCTTC. It specifies CASSLDSSGANNEQFF.

The sample holds many counts of this clonotype. In DNA form, the CDR3 reads TGTGCCAGCAGTTACACCAGGAGCTCCTACGAGCAGTACTTC. Translation gives CASSYTRSSYEQYF. The chain couples TRBV6-6 to TRBJ2-7, with unresolved D. Germline lookup yields CDR1 MNHNY and CDR2 SVGAGI (reference sequence). Trimming removed 2 bases from V and 0 bases from J, with 8 bases in between. The CDR3 extends over 14 amino acids.

This clonotype was seen many times. The chain recombines TRBV7-2 with TRBJ2-3, with D hard to call. V was trimmed by 5 bases and J by 5 bases, leaving 11 bases between them. Germline V gene sequence: CDR1 SGHTA, CDR2 FQGNSA. The CDR3 is 13 amino acids. This chain's CDR3 is CASSTELRDTQYF. The CDR3 DNA sequence: TGTGCCAGCAGCACCGAACTGCGAGATACGCAGTATTTT.

This clonotype was recorded only once. An end of the junction does not agree with germline; a read error may underlie this. The chain combines TRBV27 with TRBJ1-5; unclear D gene. This CDR3 spans 12 amino acids. From germline, CDR1 is MNHEY and CDR2 SMNVEV (reference sequence). The CDR3 is CASSLMGQPHHF. The CDR3 DNA sequence: TGTGCCAGCAGTTTGATGGGCCAGCCCCATCATTTT.

This clonotype came up many times. CDR3 region: CSAIRLGSSYEQYF. CDR3 coding DNA: TGCAGTGCTATCCGACTAGGGAGCTCCTACGAGCAGTACTTC. The J gene is TRBJ2-7, the V gene TRBV20-1, with D possibly matching TRBD2 (6 bases). The CDR3 runs to 14 residues. V was clipped by 4 bases and J by 0 bases, with 13 bases between them. From germline, CDR1 is DFQATT and CDR2 SNEGSKA (reference sequence).

In this sample, this clonotype turned up many times. CDR3 protein: CASSRTSGNTDTQYF. The CDR3 nucleotides read TGTGCCAGCAGCCGGACTAGCGGGAACACAGATACGCAGTATTTT. The chain recombines TRBV7-2 with TRBJ2-3; 12 bases match TRBD2. J gave up 2 bases and V 5 bases, and 2 bases lay outside the gene matches. This CDR3 is 15 amino acids long. Germline assignment: CDR1 SGHTA and CDR2 FQGNSA.

V gene TRBV2 combines with J gene TRBJ1-4, with D perhaps matching TRBD1 (5 bases). Germline assignment: CDR1 SNHLY and CDR2 FYNNEI. Trimming shortened V by 4 bases and J by 7 bases, and 10 bases separated the two germline ends. The CDR3 length is 13 residues. Here the CDR3 reads CASSAGTGEKLFF. As DNA, the CDR3 is TGTGCCAGCAGTGCAGGGACGGGTGAAAAACTGTTTTTT.

This clonotype was seen at least ten times. CDR3 residues: CASSLAMLGATDTQYF. The DNA for the CDR3 is TGTGCCAGCAGCTTAGCCATGCTGGGCGCCACAGATACGCAGTATTTT. The chain links TRBV7-6 to TRBJ2-3; no firm D call. This CDR3 has 16 residues. Trimming cost V 0 bases and J 2 bases, with 12 bases left between them. Germline values: CDR1 SGHVS, CDR2 FNYEAQ.